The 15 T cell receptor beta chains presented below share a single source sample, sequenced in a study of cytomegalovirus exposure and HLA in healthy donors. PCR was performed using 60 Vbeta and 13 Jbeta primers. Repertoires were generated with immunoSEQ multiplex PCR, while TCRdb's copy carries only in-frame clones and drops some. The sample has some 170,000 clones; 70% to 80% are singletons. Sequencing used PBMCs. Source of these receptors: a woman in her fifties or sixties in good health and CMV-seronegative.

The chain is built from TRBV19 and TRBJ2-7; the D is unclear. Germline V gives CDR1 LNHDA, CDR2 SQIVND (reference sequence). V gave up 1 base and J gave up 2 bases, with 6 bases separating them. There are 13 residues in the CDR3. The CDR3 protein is CASSIGLTYEQYF. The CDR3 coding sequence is TGTGCCAGTAGTATAGGGCTTACCTACGAGCAGTACTTC.

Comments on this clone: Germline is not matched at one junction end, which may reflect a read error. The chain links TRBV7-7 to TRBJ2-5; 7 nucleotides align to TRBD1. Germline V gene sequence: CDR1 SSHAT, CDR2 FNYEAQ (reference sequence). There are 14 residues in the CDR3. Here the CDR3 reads CASSARTGEETQYF. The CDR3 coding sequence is TGTGCTAGCAGCGCCAGGACAGGCGAAGAGACCCAGTACTTC.

This chain's CDR3 is CASSLGGAINTEAFF. The CDR3 nucleotides are TGTGCCAGCAGTTTAGGGGGGGCTATAAACACTGAAGCTTTCTTT. V gene TRBV28 combines with J gene TRBJ1-1; D is possibly TRBD1 (6 bases). The length of the CDR3 is 15 residues. V gave up 2 bases and J gave up 2 bases, with 12 bases separating them. Germline V CDR1 and CDR2: MDHEN, SYDVKM.

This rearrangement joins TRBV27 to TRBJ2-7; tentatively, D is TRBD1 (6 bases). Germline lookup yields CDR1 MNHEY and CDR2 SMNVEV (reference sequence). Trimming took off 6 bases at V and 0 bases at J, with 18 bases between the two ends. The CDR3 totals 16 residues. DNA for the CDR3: TGTGCCAGCAGCAGGGCGGGTGACAGGATCTCCTACGAGCAGTACTTC. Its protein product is CASSRAGDRISYEQYF.

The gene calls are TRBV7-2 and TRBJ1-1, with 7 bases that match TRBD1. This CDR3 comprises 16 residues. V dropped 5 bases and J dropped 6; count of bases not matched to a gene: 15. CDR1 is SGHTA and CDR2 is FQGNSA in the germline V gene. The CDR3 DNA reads TGTGCCAGCAGCCCCTCGGGACAGCCTCTAAGTTCTGAAGCTTTCTTT. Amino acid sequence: CASSPSGQPLSSEAFF.

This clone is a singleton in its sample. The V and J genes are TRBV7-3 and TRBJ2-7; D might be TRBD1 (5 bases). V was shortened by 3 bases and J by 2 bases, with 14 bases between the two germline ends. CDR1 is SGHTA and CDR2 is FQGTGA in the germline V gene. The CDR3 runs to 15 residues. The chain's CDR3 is CASSLGPGKTYEQYF. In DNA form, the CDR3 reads TGTGCCAGCAGCTTGGGGCCGGGCAAAACCTACGAGCAGTACTTC.

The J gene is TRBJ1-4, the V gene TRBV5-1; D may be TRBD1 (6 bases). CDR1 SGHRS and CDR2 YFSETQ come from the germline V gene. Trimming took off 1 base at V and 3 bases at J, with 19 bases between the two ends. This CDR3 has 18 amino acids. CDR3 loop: CASSLTWDTVGPNEKLFF. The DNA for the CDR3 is TGCGCCAGCAGCTTGACTTGGGACACCGTTGGGCCTAATGAAAAACTGTTTTTT.

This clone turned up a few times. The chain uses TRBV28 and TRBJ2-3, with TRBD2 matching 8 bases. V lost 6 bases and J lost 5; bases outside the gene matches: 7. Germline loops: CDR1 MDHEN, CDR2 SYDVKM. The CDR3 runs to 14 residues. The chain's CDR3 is CASRLAGGKDTQYF. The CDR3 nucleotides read TGTGCCAGCAGATTGGCGGGGGGCAAAGATACGCAGTATTTT. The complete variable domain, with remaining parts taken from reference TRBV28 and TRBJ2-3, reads DVKVTQSSRYLVKRTGEKVFLECVQDMDHENMFWYRQDPGLGLRLIYFSYDVKMKEKGDIPEGYSVSREKKERFSLILESASTNQTSMYLCASRLAGGKDTQYFGPGTRLTVL.

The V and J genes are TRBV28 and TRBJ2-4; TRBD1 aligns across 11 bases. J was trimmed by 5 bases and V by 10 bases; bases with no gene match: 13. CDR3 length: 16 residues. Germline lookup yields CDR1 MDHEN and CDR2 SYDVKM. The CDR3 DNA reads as TGTGCCACCTCTAGCGCCGGGACAGGGGGGGAAAACATTCAGTACTTC. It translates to CATSSAGTGGENIQYF. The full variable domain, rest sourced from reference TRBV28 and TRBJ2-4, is DVKVTQSSRYLVKRTGEKVFLECVQDMDHENMFWYRQDPGLGLRLIYFSYDVKMKEKGDIPEGYSVSREKKERFSLILESASTNQTSMYLCATSSAGTGGENIQYFGAGTRLSVL.

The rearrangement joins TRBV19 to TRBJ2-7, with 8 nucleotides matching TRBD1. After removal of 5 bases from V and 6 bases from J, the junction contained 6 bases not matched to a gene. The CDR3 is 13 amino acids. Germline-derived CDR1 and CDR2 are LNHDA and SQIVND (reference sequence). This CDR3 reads CASSEQGVGEQYF. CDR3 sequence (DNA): TGTGCCAGTAGTGAACAGGGGGTTGGCGAGCAGTACTTC.

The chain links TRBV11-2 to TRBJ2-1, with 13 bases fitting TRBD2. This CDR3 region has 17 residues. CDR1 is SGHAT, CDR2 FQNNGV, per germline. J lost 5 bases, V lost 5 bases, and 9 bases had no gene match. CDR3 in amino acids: CASSPSKGLAGNNEQFF. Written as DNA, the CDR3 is TGTGCCAGCAGCCCCAGTAAGGGACTAGCGGGAAACAATGAGCAGTTCTTC.

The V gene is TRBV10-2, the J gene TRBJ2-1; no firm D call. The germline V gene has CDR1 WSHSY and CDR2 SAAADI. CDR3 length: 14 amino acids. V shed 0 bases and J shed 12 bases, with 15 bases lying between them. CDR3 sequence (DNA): TGCGCCAGCAGTGAGTCAAAGGAAGGAGACCTGCAGTTCTTC. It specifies CASSESKEGDLQFF.

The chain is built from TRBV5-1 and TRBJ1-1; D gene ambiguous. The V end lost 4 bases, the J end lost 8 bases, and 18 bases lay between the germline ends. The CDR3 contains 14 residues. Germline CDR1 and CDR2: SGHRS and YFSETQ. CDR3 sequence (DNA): TGCGCCAGCAGCCAGAGAGGAGGAGGCAGCGAAGCTTTCTTT. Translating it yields CASSQRGGGSEAFF. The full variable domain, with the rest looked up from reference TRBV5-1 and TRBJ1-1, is KAGVTQTPRYLIKTRGQQVTLSCSPISGHRSVSWYQQTPGQGLQFLFEYFSETQRNKGNFPGRFSGRQFSNSRSEMNVSTLELGDSALYLCASSQRGGGSEAFFGQGTRLTVV.

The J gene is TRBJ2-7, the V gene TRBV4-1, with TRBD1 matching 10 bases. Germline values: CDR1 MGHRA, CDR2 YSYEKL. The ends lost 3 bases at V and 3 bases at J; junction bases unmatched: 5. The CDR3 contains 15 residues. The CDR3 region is CASSHRQGAFYEQYF. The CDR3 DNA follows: TGCGCCAGCAGCCACAGACAGGGGGCGTTCTACGAGCAGTACTTC.

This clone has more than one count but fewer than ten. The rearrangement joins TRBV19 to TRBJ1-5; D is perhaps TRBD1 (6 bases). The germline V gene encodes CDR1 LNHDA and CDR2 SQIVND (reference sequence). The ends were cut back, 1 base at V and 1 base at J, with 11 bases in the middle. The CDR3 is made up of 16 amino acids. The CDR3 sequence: CASSIAVGGSNQPQHF. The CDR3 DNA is TGTGCCAGTAGTATAGCGGTAGGGGGAAGCAATCAGCCCCAGCATTTT.